The 5 T cell receptor beta chains below come from one sample, sequenced in a study of blood T cell repertoires in COVID-19. The assay was immunoSEQ multiplex PCR, and TCRdb's table has in-frame clones only and misses some. The sample has a few hundred thousand clones; more than 75% are singletons. Specimen: peripheral blood. These receptors were collected from a man aged 40-49 years with acute or convalescent COVID-19.

The genes are TRBV12-3 or TRBV12-4 and TRBJ2-2; 7 nucleotides agree with TRBD1. Germline trimming cut 2 bases from V and 6 bases from J; bases unmatched to any gene: 0. The CDR3 consists of 13 residues. The CDR3 sequence is CASSLQGAGELFF. In DNA form, the CDR3 reads TGTGCCAGCAGTTTACAGGGGGCCGGGGAGCTGTTTTTT.

This sequence joins TRBV10-2 and TRBJ2-1, with D perhaps matching TRBD2 (6 bases). This CDR3 is 11 amino acids long. Trimming cost V 7 bases and J 10 bases, with 11 bases left between them. CDR1 is WSHSY, CDR2 SAAADI, per germline. This chain's CDR3 is CASKGAGEQFF. CDR3 sequence (DNA): TGCGCCAGCAAAGGGGCGGGAGAGCAGTTCTTC.

With regard to this clone: The same CDR3 is also encoded by other DNA sequences in this sample. The chain links TRBV12-3 or TRBV12-4 to TRBJ2-7; 7 bases map to TRBD2. V lost 6 bases to trimming and J lost 4 bases; unmatched junction nucleotides: 3. This CDR3 is built from 12 residues. This CDR3 reads CASSSGGYEQYF. As DNA, the CDR3 is TGTGCCAGCAGCTCCGGGGGGTACGAGCAGTACTTC.

This sequence joins TRBV3-1 (or the pseudogene TRBV3-2) and TRBJ2-1; possible D gene TRBD1, 6 bases. Germline V gene lookup returns CDR1 LGHDT and CDR2 YNNKEL (reference sequence). The CDR3 runs 11 residues. V lost 3 bases and J 9 bases, leaving 6 bases between the germline ends. The chain's CDR3 is CASSHRGEQFF. CDR3 nucleotides: TGTGCCAGCAGCCACAGGGGTGAGCAGTTCTTC.

The chain's CDR3 is CASSLGGGRAEAFF. The CDR3 DNA is TGTGCCAGCAGTTTAGGGGGAGGGAGGGCTGAAGCTTTCTTT. The V call is TRBV28, the J call TRBJ1-1, with D tentatively TRBD1 (5 bases). Trimming pared 2 bases from V and 6 bases from J, leaving 13 bases between. The CDR3 totals 14 residues. CDR1 is MDHEN, CDR2 SYDVKM, per germline.